This is a list of T cell receptor beta chains from one sample in a study of response to subunit inactivated influenza vaccine. TCRdb passed the RT-PCR reads through MiXCR, listing each CDR3 protein once. The sample lists 500,000 to 600,000 distinct CDR3 sequences, 14% seen once, with 11% in the top ten. The source material was PBMCs from blood, sampled about 11 days after vaccination. The receptors were sampled from a man between 45 and 60 years old who received an inactivated influenza vaccine. Each CDR3 is given with its conserved first and last residue. A D gene is named only where the DNA matches it firmly. The size of a clone is reported for some rows only, either as once, few or many, or as a class for expanded clones.

NA TRBJ2-1 TRBD2 TRBV29-1 TGCAGCTTATTAGCGGGGCCCAATGAGCAGTTCTTC CSLLAGPNEQFF
NA TRBJ2-1 NA TRBV28 TGTGCCAGTGGATTGAGGGATGAGCAGTTCTTC CASGLRDEQFF
NA TRBJ1-5 NA TRBV6-1 TGTGCCAGCAGTGAAGTTCTTCAGCCCCAGCATTTT CASSEVLQPQHF
NA TRBJ2-7 TRBD1 TRBV6-5 TGTGCCAGCAGTTACTCAGGGACAGTAACCTACGAGCAGTACTTC CASSYSGTVTYEQYF
NA TRBJ2-3 NA TRBV5-1 TGCGCCAGCAGCTCGGACGGCTCTAGCACAGATACGCAGTATTTT CASSSDGSSTDTQYF
few TRBJ2-7 NA TRBV29-1 TGCAGCGTTTTAACCAGGGTCACCTACGAGCAGTACTTC CSVLTRVTYEQYF
many TRBJ1-5 NA TRBV20-1 TGCAGTGCTAGAAAAGGGACGGATAGCAATCAGCCCCAGCATTTT CSARKGTDSNQPQHF
many TRBJ2-7 TRBD2 TRBV4-3 TGCGCCAGCAGCCACCGTAGCGGGAGTGCCTACGAGCAGTACTTC CASSHRSGSAYEQYF
few TRBJ1-1 NA TRBV6-1 TGTGCCAGCAGCCGGGTTGGGGGGGCAGAAGCTTTCTTT CASSRVGGAEAFF
NA TRBJ2-1 TRBD2 TRBV11-1 TGTGCCAGCAGCATGGCGACAGGGACTAGCGGGAGGAACAATGAGCAGTTCTTC CASSMATGTSGRNNEQFF
once TRBJ2-2 NA TRBV5-1 TGCGCCAGCAGCTTCGGGCATTTGAACACCGGGGAGCTGTTTTTT CASSFGHLNTGELFF
NA TRBJ2-1 TRBD2 TRBV7-2 TGTGCCAGCAGCTTAGAAGGGACTAGCGGGAGGGGACAGTTCTTC CASSLEGTSGRGQFF
NA TRBJ1-6 NA TRBV7-3 TGTGCCAGCAGCTTAACAGCAGGGGCTAATTCACCCCTCCACTTT CASSLTAGANSPLHF
NA TRBJ2-5 NA TRBV20-1 TGCAGTGCTAGTTTAAGTACCAGCCAAGAGACCCAGTACTTC CSASLSTSQETQYF
NA TRBJ1-4 TRBD1 TRBV2 TGTGCCAGCATGCTTACAGGGGCAACTAATGAAAAACTGTTTTTT CASMLTGATNEKLFF
few TRBJ2-4 NA TRBV28 TGTGCCAGCGGTCGTAACATTCAGTACTTC CASGRNIQYF
NA TRBJ2-3 NA TRBV10-3 TGTGCCATAGCGGGTGGGGTGACAGATACGCAGTATTTT CAIAGGVTDTQYF
few TRBJ2-1 TRBD2 TRBV7-3 TGTGCCAGCAGCCCGACTAGCGGCAATGAGCAGTTCTTC CASSPTSGNEQFF
few TRBJ2-3 TRBD2 TRBV10-3 TGTGCCATCGGTATGGCTAGCGGGGGCACGGGGACAGATACGCAGTATTTT CAIGMASGGTGTDTQYF
few TRBJ2-1 NA TRBV20-1 TGCAGTGCTAGTTCTAGAAGCTCCTACAATGAGCAGTTCTTC CSASSRSSYNEQFF
few TRBJ1-5 NA TRBV12-3/TRBV12-4 TGTGCCAGCAGTGAAAATCCCAGCAATCAGCCCCAGCATTTT CASSENPSNQPQHF
few TRBJ2-1 NA TRBV7-9 TGTGCCAGCAGCTTAAGCTGGAGCAACAATGAGCAGTTCTTC CASSLSWSNNEQFF
few TRBJ2-4 NA TRBV5-1 TGCGCCAGCAGCTTACCTCTCTCTACAGCGGACAAACCGATTCAGTACTTC CASSLPLSTADKPIQYF
NA TRBJ1-5 NA TRBV23-1 TGCGCCAGCAGTGCGGCGGACGCTTATAGCAATCAGCCCCAGCATTTT CASSAADAYSNQPQHF
NA TRBJ2-2 NA TRBV7-3 TGTGCCAGCAGCAGCCAGGTGGAGAGTAGGGAGCTGTTTTTT CASSSQVESRELFF
few TRBJ2-7 TRBD1 TRBV9 TGTGCCAGCAGCGCACGACAGGGGGGAGGACGGACCTCCTACGAGCAGTACTTC CASSARQGGGRTSYEQYF
NA TRBJ2-1 TRBD2 TRBV28 TGTGCCAGCAGGGAGAGCGGGAGGTTCTTTATTGATGAGCAGTTCTTC CASRESGRFFIDEQFF
NA TRBJ2-7 TRBD1 TRBV18 TGTGCCAGCTCAACGGGACAGGGGAACGAGCAGTACTTC CASSTGQGNEQYF
few TRBJ2-1 TRBD1 TRBV11-3 TGTGCCAGCAGCTCCGGACAGGGGGCATATGAGCAGTTCTTC CASSSGQGAYEQFF
NA TRBJ2-5 TRBD1 TRBV12-3/TRBV12-4 TGTGCCAGCAACTTGGGGACAGGGCCACAAGAGACCCAGTACTTC CASNLGTGPQETQYF
NA TRBJ2-5 NA TRBV6-5 TGTGCCAGCAGTTACGGACATTGGAAAGAGACCCAGTACTTC CASSYGHWKETQYF
many TRBJ2-1 NA TRBV20-1 TGCAGTGCTCAACGCGCCGGTGTCGATGAGCAGTTCTTC CSAQRAGVDEQFF
few TRBJ2-2 TRBD2 TRBV27 TGTGCCAGCAGTTTCCAGCGGGGGAACACCGGGGAGCTGTTTTTT CASSFQRGNTGELFF
NA TRBJ1-6 NA TRBV6-6 TGTGCCAGCAGGGCCCCGGGTGGTTCACCCCTCCACTTT CASRAPGGSPLHF